This T cell receptor beta chain emerged from a study of shared clonotypes between healthy human individuals (dated by TCRdb to the early 2020s). Turning to the overall study: The cohort comprised a couple of women and a few men aged 18 to 49 years. For each donor, CD4 naive and CD4 memory were each given three plates, CD8 naive was given two plates, and CD8 memory was given one plate. Blood TCR repertoires of about 5 healthy adults were deeply sequenced to estimate repertoire size and the extent of clonotype sharing between individuals. Different laboratories and diverse techniques were used to prepare libraries and sequence TCR repertoires, to increase sequencing depth and limit assay-specific biases. Leukapheresis yielded between about 0.94 and 8.9 billion PBMCs per donor. Here is what the overall study found, with its caveats: Higher generation probabilities were observed for clonotypes shared by all four sorted-subset donors than for non-shared clonotypes. Larger estimated clonotype richness was generally found for naive subsets than for memory subsets. Only blood was sampled, and tissue TCR repertoires likely differ from those in blood. The genetic and exposure-history diversity represented was limited by the small number of donors. Incomplete sequencing was indicated by rarefaction of sorted-subset datasets, despite the large sequencing depth. Pairwise subsampling indicated that sequencing depth was expected to affect the degree of clonotype sharing among donors. Across a handful of donors, about 5.2% of naive CD4, roughly 3.4% of naive CD8, roughly 2.3% of memory CD4, and 0.4% of memory CD8 clonotypes were shared.

Using the deep immunoSEQ assay, multiplex PCR amplified TCR CDR3 regions from genomic DNA. For each cell subset, the extracted genomic DNA was distributed evenly across all wells of several immunoSEQ 96-well plates, and each plate served as one replicate. Each replicate PCR for sorted subsets received about 200 ng genomic DNA, equal to roughly 33,000 T cell genomes. Purified libraries were measured with a Qubit 3.0 fluorometer, size-checked on a Bioanalyzer 2100, and measured again with the KAPA Library Quantification kit. A separate single-read 150-cycle Illumina NextSeq 550 flow cell was used to sequence each immunoSEQ 96-well plate. Per the authors' processing: Because the immunoSEQ output held only junctional sequences and lacked quality scores, the filtering could not match the filtering applied to full-length reads. To assign V/J genes and CDR3, sequences were annotated using PyIR, a Python wrapper for IgBLAST v1.9, with IMGT germline references. Any read was removed if the V/J assignment was weak (E-value above 1e-6), the CDR3 was missing, or the read contained stop codons, out-of-frame junctions, or ambiguous translated residues. V3J clonotypes were defined as sequences sharing an identical inferred V gene, J gene, and CDR3 amino acid sequence. Percentage overlap between repertoires was computed as shared unique clonotypes divided by the size of the smaller repertoire. Repertoire richness was assessed with RTK rarefaction, the Chao1 estimator, and Recon v2.1 estimates of unobserved clonotypes. For all TCRbeta clonotypes obtained by the gDNA method from several donors, generation probabilities were computed with OLGA. The table comes from immuneACCESS by way of TCRdb, which keeps in-frame sequences with V and J called. Part of the clones is missing from these tables; in studies checked, under half for an unresolved V gene and the rest for unknown reasons. The D gene and trimming were derived from the DNA, and the V and J assignments and clone size from that table. This sample gives a few million clones in total; about 92% of them show up just once. The ten largest account for about 0.39% of the sample.

From the germline V gene, CDR1 is MNHEY and CDR2 is SVGAGI. Counted from cysteine to phenylalanine, this CDR3 has 16 amino acids. The entry retains the CDR3 DNA only, 48 bases that are in frame from base 1. V has 2 bases trimmed and J has 5 bases trimmed; junction bases matching no gene number 8. This clone was found once. Its target antigen remains unknown. Base qualities are missing; no much larger clone stands one base away. Donors were healthy HIV-negative adults with no recently reported acute infections or vaccinations. Every donor was a Caucasian adult living in Nashville, Tennessee, USA. CD4+ T cells were enriched through magnetic negative selection, after which naive cells were positively selected on CD45RA and the remaining negative fraction served as the memory subset. After blood collection by leukapheresis, PBMCs were isolated using Ficoll-Histopaque density gradient centrifugation and then cryopreserved in the vapor phase of liquid nitrogen. Analytical flow cytometry was used to check the purity and quantity of each magnetically sorted T cell population. Genomic DNA was isolated from each sorted fraction and quantified by UV absorbance on a Nanodrop 2000c.

Source material: naive CD4+ T cells from PBMCs. Sample cell subset or site, as interpreted from the label and publication: CD45RA+ positively selected. The V and J genes are TRBV6-5 and TRBJ1-1; TRBD1 fits 10 bases in the junction. The TCR was taken from a young man in good health. Some clones in this sample may be carry-over from other donors' samples. The DNA sequence follows: TGTGCCAGCAGTTACAATGACAGGGGGCGTTGGACTGAAGCTTTCTTT. This yields the protein CASSYNDRGRWTEAFF.